This T cell receptor beta chain was sequenced during a study of blood T cell repertoires in COVID-19. Looking at the study overall: Material from acute and convalescent COVID-19 was sourced from the United States, Italy and Spain. From T cells, B-cell-depleted T cells, or PBMCs came the material, which was cDNA or gDNA.

Germline-derived CDR1 and CDR2 are SGHRS and YFSETQ. This CDR3 region has 16 residues. The J segment lost 4 bases and the V segment lost 4 bases, leaving 14 bases of the junction unmatched. Using immunoSEQ multiplex PCR, the repertoire was profiled, and TCRdb retains in-frame clones only, with some absent. The sample carries under 30,000 clones, roughly 88% recorded once. This chain uses TRBV5-1 with TRBJ2-7; TRBD1 agrees at 7 bases. The sequencing input was peripheral blood. The TCR was taken from a woman of 80 years or more with active or convalescent COVID-19. CDR3 sequence (DNA): TGCGCCAGCAGCCCAGGAACAGGGGTCGGATTTTACGAGCAGTACTTC. Its translation: CASSPGTGVGFYEQYF. The full variable domain, with the rest looked up from reference TRBV5-1 and TRBJ2-7, is KAGVTQTPRYLIKTRGQQVTLSCSPISGHRSVSWYQQTPGQGLQFLFEYFSETQRNKGNFPGRFSGRQFSNSRSEMNVSTLELGDSALYLCASSPGTGVGFYEQYFGPGTRLTVT.